This TCR beta chain was sequenced in a study of T cells after posttransplantation cyclophosphamide. CDR1 MDHEN and CDR2 SYDVKM come from the germline V gene. V was pared by 4 bases and J by 4 bases, with 6 bases of the junction left unmatched. The CDR3 has 15 residues. Sequencing was performed with immunoSEQ multiplex PCR; in TCRdb, only in-frame clones are kept and a portion is missing. In the table there are about 31,000 clones, approximately 90% of which are singletons. Cells defined as naive were viable CD3+CD4+ or CD3+CD8+ and CCR7+CD45RA+CD45RO-CD95-CD27+CD28+. The chain joins TRBV28 to TRBJ1-5; 8 bases are shared with TRBD1. The clonotype comes from a woman aged 55-69 years in good health, CMV-negative, and a related stem cell transplant donor. Source material: naive CD4+ T cells sorted from PBMCs. The DNA for the CDR3 is TGTGCCAGCAGTTCCGGGACAGGAGGGAATCAGCCCCAGCATTTT. Translating it yields CASSSGTGGNQPQHF.